What follows are 24 T cell receptor beta chains derived from one specimen sequenced in a study of cytotoxic CD8 clonotypes in ibrutinib-treated CLL. TCRdb's table, derived via immunoSEQ multiplex PCR, lists solely in-frame clones and lacks some. The sample holds approximately 320,000 clones, over 55% seen once. This specimen consisted of PBMCs, obtained after 36 months of ibrutinib treatment. Source of these receptors: a human donor with chronic lymphocytic leukemia.

The chain links TRBV4-1 to TRBJ2-5; D is perhaps TRBD1 or TRBD2 (5 bases each). Germline values: CDR1 MGHRA, CDR2 YSYEKL. This CDR3 contains 13 residues. Trimming stripped 0 bases from V and 5 bases from J, with 7 bases between. CDR3 bases: TGCGCCAGCAGCCAAGAGTGGGGGGAGACCCAGTACTTC. Amino acids: CASSQEWGETQYF.

The table lists this clone with a few counts. The rearrangement uses TRBV18 and TRBJ1-2, with a possible D match to TRBD1 (5 bases). Trimming shortened V by 3 bases and J by 0 bases, and 14 bases separated the two germline ends. CDR3 length: 16 amino acids. Per the germline V gene, CDR1 is KGHSH and CDR2 is LQKENI. In nucleotides, the CDR3 is TGTGCCAGCTCACCGGCCCGGCAGGGACCTAACTATGGCTACACCTTC. Translated, it gives CASSPARQGPNYGYTF.

CDR3 nucleotide sequence: TGCAGCGTTATGTTGGATACGCAGTATTTT. It codes for CSVMLDTQYF. The rearrangement joins TRBV29-1 to TRBJ2-3; D gene ambiguous. CDR3 size: 10 residues. Germline V lookup: CDR1 SQVTM, CDR2 ANQGSEA. Trimming pared 5 bases from V and 6 bases from J, leaving 6 bases between.

The V call is TRBV4-1, the J call TRBJ2-7; D not resolved. The V gene lost 0 bases and the J gene lost 3 bases, with 15 bases spanning the gap. Germline V CDR1 and CDR2: MGHRA, YSYEKL. The CDR3 is 16 amino acids. The CDR3 DNA reads as TGCGCCAGCAGCCAAGACGTAAGGTCCCTTAACTACGAGCAGTACTTC. This gives the protein CASSQDVRSLNYEQYF.

The CDR3: CASSLMGELFF. CDR3 coding DNA: TGTGCCAGCAGCTTAATGGGGGAGCTGTTTTTT. This chain links TRBV11-2 with TRBJ2-2; D remains ambiguous. The CDR3 extends over 11 amino acids. The germline V gene has CDR1 SGHAT and CDR2 FQNNGV. Trimming took 2 bases from V and 8 from J, leaving 3 bases between them.

The chain recombines TRBV6-7 with TRBJ1-1; no definite D call. TRBV6-7 is an ORF, and what it does is uncertain. The CDR3 is 15 residues long. Trimming left V 5 bases short and J 3 bases short, with 16 bases between. The CDR3 region has the DNA TGTGCCAGCAGTACGGCCCGAGCGAGGGACACTGAAGCTTTCTTT. Protein sequence: CASSTARARDTEAFF.

This chain connects TRBV18 to TRBJ1-6; D unresolved. This CDR3 is built from 13 residues. Germline CDR1 reads KGHSH; CDR2 reads LQKENI. Trimming took off 2 bases at V and 5 bases at J, with 4 bases between the two ends. The CDR3 region is CASSPSHNSPLHF. In DNA form, the CDR3 reads TGTGCCAGCTCACCATCACATAATTCACCCCTCCACTTT.

This chain joins TRBV15 and TRBJ2-7; TRBD2 matches at 11 bases. CDR3 length: 15 amino acids. The V gene's germline CDR1 is LNHNV and CDR2 YYDKDF (reference sequence). The V segment lost 1 base and the J segment 3 bases; nucleotides outside the gene matches: 2. The CDR3 is CATSRVAGGHYEQYF. The CDR3 DNA sequence: TGTGCCACCAGCAGAGTAGCGGGAGGGCACTACGAGCAGTACTTC.

The CDR3 reads CSVYPTQRGANYGYTF. CDR3 sequence (DNA): TGCAGCGTCTACCCGACACAAAGGGGGGCTAACTATGGCTACACCTTC. This chain joins TRBV29-1 and TRBJ1-2; possible D gene TRBD1, 6 bases. The CDR3 covers 16 residues. The V gene lost 6 bases and the J gene lost 0 bases, with 20 bases spanning the gap. Germline V gene data show CDR1 as SQVTM and CDR2 as ANQGSEA.

The CDR3 reads CASSYTEVWRGNTIYF. The CDR3, as DNA: TGTGCCAGCAGTTACACAGAGGTTTGGAGAGGAAACACCATATATTTT. The chain links TRBV6-6 to TRBJ1-3; D unresolved. CDR3 size: 16 residues. Per germline, CDR1 MNHNY and CDR2 SVGAGI (reference sequence). Trimming pared 2 bases from V and 4 bases from J, leaving 15 bases between.

The rearrangement uses TRBV29-1 and TRBJ2-1; D call uncertain. The CDR3 runs to 12 residues. The germline V gene encodes CDR1 SQVTM and CDR2 ANQGSEA. The germline V and J ends were trimmed by 7 bases and 4 bases, with 11 bases remaining between them. The CDR3 nucleotides read TGCAGCGAGGGAACCCCTTACAATGAGCAGTTCTTC. Protein product: CSEGTPYNEQFF.

The chain has TRBV7-2 and TRBJ1-2; 9 nucleotides agree with TRBD1. Germline V CDR1 and CDR2: SGHTA, FQGNSA. The CDR3 length is 15 residues. J lost 4 bases, V lost 4 bases, and 7 bases had no gene match. The CDR3 DNA is TGTGCCAGCAGCTCTGGACAGGGGTATTTCTATGGCTACACCTTC. This sequence encodes CASSSGQGYFYGYTF.

The table lists this clone with a few counts. The chain recombines TRBV4-1 with TRBJ2-1; a possible D gene is TRBD1 (6 bases). The CDR3 loop spans 18 amino acids. The V end was cut by 3 bases, the J end by 1 base, with 19 bases between. Germline CDR1 reads MGHRA; CDR2 reads YSYEKL. As DNA, the CDR3 is TGCGCCAGCAGCCACGTCTATACAGGGCTAAGTTCCTACAATGAGCAGTTCTTC. Translating gives CASSHVYTGLSSYNEQFF.

The chain links TRBV5-1 to TRBJ2-3; TRBD2 matches at 7 bases. Germline CDR1 and CDR2: SGHRS and YFSETQ. This CDR3 has 16 amino acids. With 0 bases clipped from V and 2 bases from J, the junction kept 6 bases outside the gene matches. CDR3 in DNA: TGCGCCAGCAGCTTGGCCAGGGCGGGAGACACAGATACGCAGTATTTT. Protein sequence: CASSLARAGDTDTQYF.

The chain recombines TRBV15 with TRBJ2-3; the match to TRBD2 covers 7 bases. Trimming cost V 0 bases and J 5 bases; bases outside gene matches: 2. Germline loops: CDR1 LNHNV, CDR2 YYDKDF (reference sequence). The CDR3 loop spans 14 amino acids. The CDR3 loop is CATSRDREVDTQYF. Here the CDR3 DNA reads TGTGCCACCAGCAGAGATCGGGAGGTAGATACGCAGTATTTT.

This rearrangement joins TRBV25-1 to TRBJ1-2; 9 positions match TRBD1. CDR1 and CDR2 (germline): MGHDK, SYGVNS. The junction had 4 bases not matched to a gene; V was cut back by 3 bases and J by 5 bases. This CDR3 has 14 amino acids. The CDR3 bases are TGTGCCAGCAGTGACCAGGACAGGGGATATGGCTACACCTTC. Amino acids: CASSDQDRGYGYTF.

This chain links TRBV6-5 with TRBJ2-6, with D unresolved. CDR1 and CDR2 from the germline V gene are MNHEY and SVGAGI. Deletions cut 8 bases from V and 0 bases from J, with 8 bases between. This CDR3 spans 14 amino acids. CDR3 region: CASGRSSGANVLTF. The CDR3 DNA follows: TGTGCCAGCGGGCGGAGCTCTGGGGCCAACGTCCTGACTTTC.

This chain uses TRBV29-1 with TRBJ2-7; D remains unclear. The CDR3 contains 14 residues. The V end was cut by 4 bases, the J end by 0 bases, with 13 bases between. CDR1 SQVTM and CDR2 ANQGSEA come from the germline V gene. The CDR3, as DNA: TGCAGCGTTGTGAACCAGCATAGCTCCTACGAGCAGTACTTC. Its translation is CSVVNQHSSYEQYF.

A single count supports this clone. The chain recombines TRBV6-1 with TRBJ2-7; D remains ambiguous. V dropped 3 bases and J dropped 2 bases, with 5 bases sitting between them. This CDR3 region has 12 residues. CDR1 is MNHNS, CDR2 SASEGT, per germline. CDR3 in amino acids: CASSDQTYEQYF. The CDR3 DNA reads TGTGCCAGCAGTGATCAGACCTACGAGCAGTACTTC.

This chain connects TRBV4-2 to TRBJ1-2, with a tentative D call TRBD1 (6 bases). CDR1 and CDR2 (germline): LGHNA, YNFKEQ. The CDR3 loop spans 15 amino acids. V dropped 2 bases and J dropped 8 bases, with 18 bases sitting between them. CDR3 sequence reads: CASSQRRQDEVGYTF. In DNA, the CDR3 is TGTGCCAGCAGCCAACGAAGACAGGATGAGGTGGGCTACACCTTC.

A note on this clone: This sample includes further DNA sequences coding for the same CDR3. V and J are TRBV28 and TRBJ1-1; D is uncertain. Trimming took off 6 bases at V and 4 bases at J, with 9 bases between the two ends. CDR1 is MDHEN and CDR2 is SYDVKM in the germline V gene. The CDR3 spans 12 residues. CDR3 in amino acids: CASSSVRTEAFF. The CDR3 DNA reads as TGTGCCAGCAGCTCCGTCCGCACTGAAGCTTTCTTT.

This chain links TRBV6-1 with TRBJ1-2; weak D call: TRBD1 (6 bases). Trimming removed 6 bases from V and 0 bases from J, with 8 bases in between. Germline CDR1 MNHNS, CDR2 SASEGT. The CDR3 covers 13 residues. CDR3 residues: CASSRDTNYGYTF. CDR3 sequence (DNA): TGTGCCAGCAGCCGGGACACTAACTATGGCTACACCTTC.

This clone was seen only a few times. In DNA form, the CDR3 reads TGTGCCAGCAGCTTGAGGTCAGAGACCCAGTACTTC. Protein product: CASSLRSETQYF. The rearrangement links TRBV7-9 to TRBJ2-5; no firm D call. Per germline, CDR1 SEHNR and CDR2 FQNEAQ (reference sequence). This CDR3 spans 12 amino acids. Trimming shortened V by 3 bases and J by 4 bases, and 6 bases separated the two germline ends.

V gene TRBV7-9 combines with J gene TRBJ2-3; D may correspond to TRBD1 or TRBD2 (5 bases each). CDR1 is SEHNR, CDR2 FQNEAQ, per germline (reference sequence). The CDR3 runs to 13 residues. Trimming pared 3 bases from V and 6 bases from J, leaving 10 bases between. CDR3 sequence: CASSFGGTDTQYF. CDR3 sequence (DNA): TGTGCCAGCAGCTTTGGGGGTACGGATACGCAGTATTTT.